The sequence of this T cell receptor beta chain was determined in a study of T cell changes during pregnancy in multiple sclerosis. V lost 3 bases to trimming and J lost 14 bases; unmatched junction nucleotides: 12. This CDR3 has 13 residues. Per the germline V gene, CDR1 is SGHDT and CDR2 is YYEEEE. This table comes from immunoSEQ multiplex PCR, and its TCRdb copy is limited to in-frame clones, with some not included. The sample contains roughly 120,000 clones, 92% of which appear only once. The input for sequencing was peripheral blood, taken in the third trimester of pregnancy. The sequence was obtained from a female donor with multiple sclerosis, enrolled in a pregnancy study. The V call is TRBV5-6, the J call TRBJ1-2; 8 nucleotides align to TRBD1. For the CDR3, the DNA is TGTGCCAGCAGCTCCACCCCGCAGGGGGCGAAGACCTTC. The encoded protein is CASSSTPQGAKTF.